A selection of T cell receptor beta chains follows, all from one sample in a study of early T cells in non-severe SARS-CoV-2 infection. TCRdb reprocessed the 5' RACE reads via MiXCR and lists one record per CDR3 protein. The table includes 85,000 to 100,000 distinct CDR3 sequences, 11% detected once. The material sequenced was whole blood. Every receptor here comes from an adult who was a healthcare worker with PCR-confirmed SARS-CoV-2 infection or an uninfected control (not recorded which). Both conserved end residues are part of each CDR3. A D gene is named only where the DNA matches it firmly. Part of the rows lack a size; the others show once, few, many or a class for expanded clones.

J: TRBJ2-1; D: NA; size: NA; V: TRBV7-3; DNA: TGTGCCAGCAGCTTAGGGGGAGCGGGTTTTTACGAGCAGTTCTTC; CDR3: CASSLGGAGFYEQFF
J: TRBJ2-3; D: NA; size: many; V: TRBV11-1; DNA: TGTGCCAGCAGCTTACACGAAGATACGCAGTATTTT; CDR3: CASSLHEDTQYF
J: TRBJ2-2; D: NA; size: many; V: TRBV27; DNA: TGTGCCAGCACTTTTACGACTAGTTTGACCGGGGAGCTGTTTTTT; CDR3: CASTFTTSLTGELFF
J: TRBJ2-2; D: NA; size: NA; V: TRBV29-1; DNA: TGCAGCGGACAGTCCACCGGGGAGCTGTTTTTT; CDR3: CSGQSTGELFF
J: TRBJ2-7; D: NA; size: many; V: TRBV19; DNA: TGTGCCAGTGGACCAACCTTCTACGAGCAGTACTTC; CDR3: CASGPTFYEQYF
J: TRBJ1-2; D: TRBD1; size: many; V: TRBV27; DNA: TGTGCCAGCGGGACAGGGGAAGGCTACACCTTC; CDR3: CASGTGEGYTF
J: TRBJ2-3; D: NA; size: many; V: TRBV27; DNA: TGTGCCAGCAGCTTACAGGGCGTCACAGATACGCAGTATTTT; CDR3: CASSLQGVTDTQYF
J: TRBJ1-4; D: TRBD1; size: many; V: TRBV5-1; DNA: TGCGCCAGCAGCCCAGGGACAGAGCCACCAACTAATGAAAAACTGTTTTTT; CDR3: CASSPGTEPPTNEKLFF
J: TRBJ1-1; D: TRBD1; size: NA; V: TRBV24-1; DNA: TGTGCCACCAGTGCCGGGACAGGGGATCCCATCGCCACTGAAGCTTTCTTT; CDR3: CATSAGTGDPIATEAFF
J: TRBJ1-5; D: NA; size: few; V: TRBV18; DNA: TGTGCCAGCTCACCGGGGGACGGACCTAGCAATCAGCCCCAGCATTTT; CDR3: CASSPGDGPSNQPQHF
J: TRBJ2-3; D: TRBD2; size: many; V: TRBV20-1; DNA: TGCAGTGCTACGACTAGCGGGGTACATACGCAGTATTTT; CDR3: CSATTSGVHTQYF
J: TRBJ2-4; D: NA; size: few; V: TRBV20-1; DNA: TGCAGTGCTAGAACCAACCGGGCAGCTGGAGCCAAAAACATTCAGTACTTC; CDR3: CSARTNRAAGAKNIQYF